The source of this TCR beta chain is a study of siplizumab effects on memory and regulatory T cells. Worth noting for this clone: Its specificity is unknown.

Germline CDR1 and CDR2: LNHDA and SQIVND (reference sequence). The CDR3 is made up of 16 amino acids. Trimming at V came to 4 bases and at J to 0 bases, leaving 2 bases not matched to a gene. Study-level results: In unstimulated cells, naive T cells appeared more diverse than memory T cells and seemed major alloresponse contributors. Neither a naive nor a memory phenotype was assignable to roughly 75-95% of proliferating CD4+ or CD8+ clones. In the presence of siplizumab, alloreactive sequences traceable to unstimulated CD4+ memory cells were significantly reduced.

Assay used: immunoSEQ multiplex PCR; TCRdb lists only in-frame clones, some missing. The table shows under 100,000 clones, with around 94% occurring only once. The TCR was taken from a human donor in good health. The sample taken for sequencing was non-Treg CD4+ T cells sorted from blood. The chain employs TRBV19 and TRBJ2-6; 8 bases align to TRBD1. The CDR3 loop is CASSSTGGSGANVLTF. The DNA of the CDR3 is TGTGCCAGTAGTAGTACAGGGGGCTCTGGGGCCAACGTCCTGACTTTC.